These 27 T cell receptor beta chains originate from one sample sequenced in a study of identical twins. TCRdb reanalysed the 5' RACE reads using MiXCR and keeps one entry per CDR3 protein. The sample carries approximately 230,000 distinct CDR3 sequences, about 14% recorded once. Sequenced material: memory (CD45RO+) T cells sorted from blood. The origin of the receptors is a woman under 30 in good health.

Only a few counts were recorded for this clonotype. The genes are TRBV15 and TRBJ1-2; 7 bases match TRBD1. The V and J ends lost 2 bases and 4 bases, in that order; junction bases with no gene match: 19. The CDR3 has 19 amino acids. Germline CDR1 is LNHNV and CDR2 is YYDKDF (reference sequence). The CDR3 nucleotides read TGTGCCACCAGCAGAAAAGGCTGGATTAGGGGCGCAGGGGGCTATGGCTACACCTTC. Protein sequence: CATSRKGWIRGAGGYGYTF.

The table lists this clonotype with a few counts. The chain has TRBV5-5 and TRBJ2-3; the D gene is possibly TRBD1 (6 bases). Trimming removed 6 bases at V and 2 bases at J, with 13 bases between. The V gene's germline CDR1 is SGHKS and CDR2 YYEKEE (reference sequence). The CDR3 has 14 residues. DNA of the CDR3: TGTGCCAGCAAAAGGGGGACCCCCACAGATACGCAGTATTTT. Translated, it gives CASKRGTPTDTQYF.

In its sample, this clonotype was seen many times. This rearrangement joins TRBV20-1 to TRBJ1-1; 12 bases map to TRBD1. V shed 6 bases and J 10 bases; nucleotides not matched to a gene: 12. There are 14 residues in the CDR3. Germline CDR1 reads DFQATT; CDR2 reads SNEGSKA (reference sequence). CDR3 residues: CSALAWDRGRVAFF. The CDR3, as DNA: TGCAGTGCCCTCGCGTGGGACAGGGGGCGCGTAGCTTTCTTT.

This clonotype was seen many times. The chain uses TRBV3-1 and TRBJ1-2; D remains ambiguous. This CDR3 is 14 amino acids long. V was clipped by 0 bases and J by 2 bases, with 7 bases between them. Germline V gene sequence: CDR1 LGHDT, CDR2 YNNKEL (reference sequence). The CDR3: CASSQDLNNYGYTF. CDR3 nucleotides: TGTGCCAGCAGCCAAGATCTCAACAACTATGGCTACACCTTC.

This clonotype was found a few times. The chain carries TRBV6-2 or TRBV6-3 and TRBJ2-7; 8 bases fit TRBD2. Losses at the gene ends were 11 bases for V and 5 bases for J; bases not matched to a gene: 8. The length of the CDR3 is 12 residues. CDR1 is MNHEY, CDR2 SVGEGT, per germline. As DNA, the CDR3 is TGTGCCGGCCGGACTAGCCTGGACGAGCAGTACTTC. Translation gives CAGRTSLDEQYF.

The J gene is TRBJ2-3, the V gene TRBV7-2, with D perhaps matching TRBD2 (6 bases). The germline V and J ends were trimmed by 5 bases and 6 bases, with 21 bases remaining between them. The germline CDR1 and CDR2 sequences are SGHTA and FQGNSA. The CDR3 is 16 residues long. The CDR3 is CASSPTLASYGDTQYF. CDR3 sequence (DNA): TGTGCCAGCAGCCCTACCCTAGCGTCCTATGGGGATACGCAGTATTTT.

This clonotype was seen a handful of times. The rearrangement joins TRBV10-3 to TRBJ2-7; D is unclear. V shed 2 bases and J shed 2 bases, with 1 base lying between them. This CDR3 is 11 amino acids long. Per the germline V gene, CDR1 is ENHRY and CDR2 is SYGVKD. DNA for the CDR3: TGTGCCATCAGTGAGGCCTACGAGCAGTACTTC. Translating it yields CAISEAYEQYF.

This clonotype came up many times. The rearrangement links TRBV12-3 or TRBV12-4 to TRBJ2-5; D uncertain. Trimming removed 2 bases at V and 5 bases at J, with 9 bases between. The CDR3 runs 13 residues. The CDR3 spells CASSLLVVETQYF. CDR3 DNA: TGTGCCAGCAGTTTACTAGTAGTGGAGACCCAGTACTTC.

This clonotype was seen a few times. V is TRBV12-3 or TRBV12-4 and J is TRBJ1-2; D gene ambiguous. The length of the CDR3 is 13 residues. V was pared by 3 bases and J by 5 bases, with 10 bases between. This CDR3 is CASSFPPAYGYTF. In DNA form, the CDR3 reads TGTGCCAGCAGTTTCCCCCCTGCATATGGCTACACCTTC.

This chain uses TRBV7-9 with TRBJ1-1; D is undetermined. Trimming removed 3 bases from V and 4 bases from J, with 18 bases in between. The CDR3 sequence is 16 residues long. Looked up from germline, CDR1 is SEHNR and CDR2 is FQNEAQ (reference sequence). The CDR3 coding sequence is TGTGCCAGCAGCTTCGTTTTCGGGAGCGGCGTCACTGAAGCTTTCTTT. Its protein product is CASSFVFGSGVTEAFF.

The V gene is TRBV20-1, the J gene TRBJ1-1; D is unclear. The V and J ends lost 4 bases and 1 base respectively, with 10 bases between them. CDR1 is DFQATT, CDR2 SNEGSKA, per germline (reference sequence). The CDR3 runs 13 residues. The CDR3 nucleotides read TGCAGTGCTACGCGGAGTGGGAACACTGAAGCTTTCTTT. Translated: CSATRSGNTEAFF.

The V gene is TRBV5-1, the J gene TRBJ2-3, with 9 positions matching TRBD1. Trimming took 5 bases from V and 4 from J; bases not matched to a gene: 2. The CDR3 is 13 residues long. The germline V gene has CDR1 SGHRS and CDR2 YFSETQ. The DNA of the CDR3 is TGCGCCAGCAGGGGACAGGGACCAGATACGCAGTATTTT. Its translation: CASRGQGPDTQYF.

This clonotype was seen ten or more times. The chain employs TRBV12-3 or TRBV12-4 and TRBJ2-1, with 8 bases aligning to TRBD2. The ends lost 5 bases at V and 7 bases at J; junction bases unmatched: 4. The length of the CDR3 is 13 residues. The CDR3 nucleotides read TGTGCCAGCAGTCCGGGACTAGAGAATGAGCAGTTCTTC. Translated: CASSPGLENEQFF.

This clonotype was detected only a few times. V gene TRBV20-1 combines with J gene TRBJ2-7; TRBD1 agrees at 7 bases. In germline, CDR1 is DFQATT, CDR2 SNEGSKA (reference sequence). The CDR3 has 15 residues. V was clipped by 2 bases and J by 2 bases; unmatched bases: 9. The CDR3 nucleotides are TGCAGTGCTAGACATCCCACAGGGGCCACCTACGAGCAGTACTTC. The encoded protein is CSARHPTGATYEQYF.

This clonotype has at least ten counts. An end of the junction differs from the germline gene, which may be a read error. The CDR3 spells CASTLTGVKDEQYF. CDR3 nucleotides: TGTGCCAGCACCTTAACAGGGGTTAAAGACGAGCAGTACTTC. J is TRBJ2-7 and V is TRBV7-9; TRBD1 aligns across 7 bases. The CDR3 runs 14 residues. Germline values: CDR1 SEHNR, CDR2 FQNEAQ (reference sequence).

This clonotype showed up just a few times. The rearrangement uses TRBV7-3 and TRBJ2-1; the D call may be TRBD1 or TRBD2 (5 bases each). The germline V gene has CDR1 SGHTA and CDR2 FQGTGA. The V end lost 1 base, the J end lost 7 bases, and 8 bases lay between the germline ends. The CDR3 length is 13 residues. CDR3 coding DNA: TGTGCCAGCAGCTTAAGAGGGGAGAATGAGCAGTTCTTC. This codes for CASSLRGENEQFF.

This clonotype was counted between two and nine times. The V call is TRBV6-1, the J call TRBJ2-3; TRBD2 agrees at 10 bases. There are 15 residues in the CDR3. Trimming at V came to 5 bases and at J to 8 bases, leaving 10 bases not matched to a gene. Germline CDR1 and CDR2: MNHNS and SASEGT. The CDR3 region has the DNA TGTGCCAGCAGTCTCCGAGCGGGGGGGCTGGGTACGCAGTATTTT. Protein: CASSLRAGGLGTQYF.

Comment on this clonotype: This may be a read error: a much more frequent sequence differs by one nucleotide. J is TRBJ2-1 and V is TRBV20-1; the D gene is possibly TRBD1 (6 bases). From germline, CDR1 is DFQATT and CDR2 SNEGSKA (reference sequence). The CDR3 length is 16 residues. CDR3 nucleotides: TGCTGTGCTAGAGATCAGGGGTCGAGCTCCTACAATGAGCAGTTCTTC. Residues: CCARDQGSSSYNEQFF.

V gene TRBV7-8 combines with J gene TRBJ2-7; D not certain. V lost 8 bases and J lost 4, with 15 bases in between. Germline-derived CDR1 and CDR2 are SGHVS and FQNEAQ. The CDR3 has 13 amino acids. For the CDR3, the DNA is TGTGCCAGCGGCCAACCAGATCGTTACGAGCAGTACTTC. Protein sequence: CASGQPDRYEQYF.

There are a few counts of this clonotype. The chain employs TRBV7-6 and TRBJ2-2, with TRBD2 identical over 9 bases. The CDR3 spans 15 residues. Germline trimming cut 5 bases from V and 5 bases from J; bases unmatched to any gene: 6. Germline V gene data show CDR1 as SGHVS and CDR2 as FNYEAQ. CDR3 coding DNA: TGTGCCAGCAGCCCCCGACTAGCGGATACCGGGGAGCTGTTTTTT. Translated: CASSPRLADTGELFF.

This clonotype has ten or more counts. The chain links TRBV7-9 to TRBJ1-2; a possible D gene is TRBD1 (5 bases). The germline V and J ends were trimmed by 5 bases and 3 bases, with 16 bases remaining between them. The CDR3 is 15 residues long. Germline CDR1 SEHNR, CDR2 FQNEAQ (reference sequence). The CDR3: CASSRGTLEDYGYTF. The CDR3 DNA reads TGTGCCAGCAGCCGCGGGACCTTGGAGGACTATGGCTACACCTTC.

The chain combines TRBV5-1 with TRBJ2-3, with unresolved D. There are 14 residues in the CDR3. CDR1 and CDR2 from the germline V gene are SGHRS and YFSETQ. V lost 3 bases and J 1 base, leaving 9 bases between the germline ends. The CDR3 bases are TGCGCCAGCAGCTCAGACTCACGCACAGATACGCAGTATTTT. It is translated as CASSSDSRTDTQYF.

J is TRBJ2-7 and V is TRBV7-9, with unresolved D. Deletions cut 3 bases from V and 2 bases from J, with 8 bases between. CDR1 is SEHNR, CDR2 FQNEAQ, per germline (reference sequence). This CDR3 spans 13 amino acids. The CDR3 region is CASSFGFPYEQYF. CDR3 DNA sequence: TGTGCCAGCAGCTTCGGGTTTCCCTACGAGCAGTACTTC.

This clonotype was found a few times. This chain uses TRBV2 with TRBJ1-5; TRBD1 might be the D (5 bases). Trimming cost V 1 base and J 2 bases, with 12 bases left between them. Germline values: CDR1 SNHLY, CDR2 FYNNEI. The CDR3 length is 16 residues. The CDR3 DNA reads TGTGCCAGCAGTGAAGTCCAGGGAGTGGGCAATCAGCCCCAGCATTTT. Encoded protein: CASSEVQGVGNQPQHF.

The DNA of the CDR3 is TGTGCCAGCAGCCGAACCGGGACAGGGGTCTTGAATGAGCAGTTCTTC. Its translation is CASSRTGTGVLNEQFF. The chain joins TRBV7-6 to TRBJ2-1; 10 bases agree with TRBD1. Losses at the gene ends were 5 bases for V and 7 bases for J; bases not matched to a gene: 11. The CDR3 has 16 residues. The germline gives CDR1 SGHVS, CDR2 FNYEAQ. The variable domain in full, with the rest retrieved from reference TRBV7-6 and TRBJ2-1, is GAGVSQSPRYKVTKRGQDVALRCDPISGHVSLYWYRQALGQGPEFLTYFNYEAQQDKSGLPNDRFSAERPEGSISTLTIQRTEQRDSAMYRCASSRTGTGVLNEQFFGPGTRLTVL.

Only a few counts were recorded for this clonotype. The rearrangement joins TRBV6-1 to TRBJ1-4, with TRBD1 matching over 7 bases. The junction had 9 bases not matched to a gene; V was cut back by 8 bases and J by 6 bases. This CDR3 comprises 14 residues. Germline V gives CDR1 MNHNS, CDR2 SASEGT. The CDR3, as DNA: TGTGCCAGCTCCACCCGGGACAGTTATGAAAAACTGTTTTTT. Protein: CASSTRDSYEKLFF.

V usage is TRBV7-9 and J usage is TRBJ1-1; D remains unclear. Germline CDR1 reads SEHNR; CDR2 reads FQNEAQ (reference sequence). The ends were cut back, 1 base at V and 4 bases at J, with 13 bases in the middle. This CDR3 has 15 amino acids. CDR3 residues: CASSLGRSLFTEAFF. DNA for the CDR3: TGTGCCAGCAGCTTAGGGCGGAGTTTGTTCACTGAAGCTTTCTTT.